This T cell receptor (beta chain) was captured by sequencing in a study of T-cell reconstitution after alpha-beta-depleted transplantation in children. General study points: Newly produced T cells mostly accounted for T-cell counts and diversity one year post-transplant. Several hundred expanded graft clones reportedly gave rise to the alpha-beta T cells present about two months after transplant.

The CDR3 is 12 residues long. This clonotype was detected ten times or more. Its antigen is not known. Unique molecular identifiers were incorporated during preparation of the TCRbeta library. TCRdb independently ran MiXCR on the PCR reads; one entry per CDR3 protein. The sample has some 300,000 distinct CDR3 sequences; over 7% are singletons. Here the sequenced sample was peripheral blood, taken 360 days after TCRalphabeta/CD19-depleted stem cell transplant. This TCR was recovered from a female patient aged 2-10 years who had a stem cell transplant for Fanconi anemia, so the T cells may come from the graft donor. The chain has TRBV21-1 and TRBJ2-3. TRBV21-1 is noted as a pseudogene. The CDR3 DNA sequence: TGTGCCAGCATTAGGATGACAGATACGCAGTATTTT. Translation gives CASIRMTDTQYF.